This T cell receptor (beta chain) was identified during a study of OX40 agonist ivuxolimab in advanced cancers. Study summary: Patients were dosed with the agonistic anti-OX40 (CD134) antibody ivuxolimab. At just under 85% male, the cohort had a mean age of 60 years, ranging from about 20 to 90. Partial responses occurred in three patients (one hepatocellular carcinoma, two cutaneous melanoma). Overall study results and limits: The study did not work out the antigen specificity of the expanded peripheral T cells.

This table comes from immunoSEQ multiplex PCR, and its TCRdb copy is limited to in-frame clones, with some not included. The sample includes approximately 31,000 clones, about 90% seen only once; the top ten take under 30%. Concerning this clone itself: Its antigen is still unknown.

The source is an adult with an advanced solid tumor such as melanoma, head and neck, liver or kidney cancer. The material sequenced was CD4+ or CD8+ T cells sorted from blood, taken in a trial of the OX40 agonist ivuxolimab.

This chain's CDR3 is CASRLWWDRAYEQYF. The DNA of the CDR3 is TGCGCCAGCAGGTTGTGGTGGGACAGGGCCTACGAGCAGTACTTC. The V call is TRBV5-1, the J call TRBJ2-7; 9 bases align to TRBD1. The junction had 8 bases not matched to a gene; V was cut back by 5 bases and J by 2 bases. The CDR3 length is 15 residues. Germline loops: CDR1 SGHRS, CDR2 YFSETQ.